This T cell receptor (beta chain) was sequenced in a study of blood T cell repertoires in COVID-19. The CDR3 is made up of 17 amino acids. Here immunoSEQ multiplex PCR was the method, and the copy in TCRdb shows in-frame clones only, minus some. The data hold some 210,000 clones, with around 83% observed a single time. The chain uses TRBV21-1 and TRBJ2-7; the table assigns TRBD2, which was not confirmed against the DNA. TRBV21-1 is reported as a pseudogene. Sequencing was carried out using peripheral blood. The receptor's source is a man aged 50-59 years with active or convalescent COVID-19. The DNA for the CDR3 is TGTGCCGGGAAAAAAGACAGGGTAAGTGGCGGGAGGCTTGAGCAGTACTTC. This sequence encodes CAGKKDRVSGGRLEQYF.